The sequence of this T cell receptor beta chain was determined in a study of cytomegalovirus exposure and HLA in healthy donors. Study-wide results and caveats: Analysis was carried out at a later point, and it linked a missense DCLRE1C variant to TCR beta V- and J-gene trimming. Association with HLA alleles at 0.05 false discovery rate was found for 16,951 TCR beta sequences in a later analysis. In a later analysis, HLA-associated TCR beta chains were more clonally expanded than equally common others.

With 60 Vbeta and 13 Jbeta primers, the PCR was carried out. The method was immunoSEQ multiplex PCR; TCRdb's version includes in-frame clones alone and lacks a portion of them. The sample includes about 120,000 clones, less than 80% of them seen just once. The germline V gene encodes CDR1 MDHEN and CDR2 SYDVKM. Trimming removed 3 bases from V and 3 bases from J; junction bases left unmatched: 18. This CDR3 spans 21 amino acids. On this clone itself: Antigen: not known.

The sample taken for sequencing was PBMCs. The V call is TRBV28, the J call TRBJ2-1; 12 bases line up with TRBD2. The TCR was taken from a woman aged 50 to 60 in good health and CMV-seronegative. CDR3 amino acids: CASSLVFPSAGLAGHYNEQFF. The CDR3 DNA is TGTGCCAGCAGTTTGGTATTCCCCAGCGCCGGACTAGCGGGACACTACAATGAGCAGTTCTTC.